Reported below is one T cell receptor beta chain. Profiling relied on immunoSEQ multiplex PCR, and the TCRdb table lists in-frame clones only, not all of them. The sample records tens of thousands of clones, 70% to 90% being singletons. This sample stems from a study of control samples from healthy donors and cancer patients. The CDR3 loop spans 19 amino acids. The genes are TRBV21-1 and TRBJ2-1; TRBD2 is the table's D call, not checked against the DNA. TRBV21-1 is termed a pseudogene. The sample consisted of PBMCs. This sequence was found in a woman in her forties or fifties with head and neck cancer. The CDR3 DNA sequence: TGTGCCAGCAGCAAAGTTAGCGGGGGCCCTTCCCCCTACTACAATGAGCAGTTCTTC. It specifies CASSKVSGGPSPYYNEQFF.